Each of the 15 T cell receptor beta chains below was sequenced from the same sample in a study of blood T cell repertoires in COVID-19. Profiling relied on immunoSEQ multiplex PCR, and the TCRdb table lists in-frame clones only, not all of them. The data contain 200,000 to 300,000 clones, 70% to 90% of them singletons. Sequenced: peripheral blood. The receptors shown here come from a woman in her thirties or forties with acute or convalescent COVID-19.

The chain has TRBV6-5 and TRBJ2-2; 8 nucleotides align to TRBD2. Losses at the gene ends were 6 bases for V and 5 bases for J; bases not matched to a gene: 8. This CDR3 comprises 15 residues. Germline assignment: CDR1 MNHEY and CDR2 SVGAGI. Here the CDR3 DNA reads TGTGCCAGCAGCTCAAGCGGGGGACATACCGGGGAGCTGTTTTTT. Translation: CASSSSGGHTGELFF.

V is TRBV2 and J is TRBJ2-3; TRBD2 aligns across 11 bases. V lost 7 bases, J lost 4 bases, and 10 bases stayed unmatched. Germline assignment: CDR1 SNHLY and CDR2 FYNNEI. The CDR3 covers 16 residues. CDR3 sequence: CASTPYSGGASDTQYF. The CDR3 bases are TGTGCCAGCACGCCCTATAGCGGGGGGGCCTCAGATACGCAGTATTTT.

With respect to this clone: Different DNA sequences within this sample yield the same CDR3. Here the CDR3 DNA reads TGTGCCAGCAGCGTAGGGGGGGGAAGCACAGATACGCAGTATTTT. Protein product: CASSVGGGSTDTQYF. The gene calls are TRBV9 and TRBJ2-3; 7 bases fit TRBD2. Germline CDR1 SGDLS, CDR2 YYNGEE. The ends lost 0 bases at V and 0 bases at J; junction bases unmatched: 1. The CDR3 is 15 amino acids. Combining the CDR3 with reference TRBV9 and TRBJ2-3 gives the whole variable domain DSGVTQTPKHLITATGQRVTLRCSPRSGDLSVYWYQQSLDQGLQFLIQYYNGEERAKGNILERFSAQQFPDLHSELNLSSLELGDSALYFCASSVGGGSTDTQYFGPGTRLTVL.

The CDR3 loop is CASSRRAGGEYNEQFF. The CDR3 bases are TGTGCCAGCAGTCGACGAGCGGGGGGCGAATACAATGAGCAGTTCTTC. The rearrangement uses TRBV6-6 and TRBJ2-1; 9 bases align to TRBD2. The germline CDR1 and CDR2 sequences are MNHNY and SVGAGI (reference sequence). The CDR3 contains 16 residues. Trimming at V came to 5 bases and at J to 4 bases, leaving 9 bases not matched to a gene.

The CDR3 here is CASSQGLASGETQYF. In DNA form, the CDR3 reads TGTGCCAGCAGCCAAGGCCTAGCGTCTGGGGAGACCCAGTACTTC. The rearrangement links TRBV3-1 (or the pseudogene TRBV3-2) to TRBJ2-5, with a possible D match to TRBD2 (6 bases). The V end lost 1 base, the J end lost 5 bases, and 14 bases lay between the germline ends. The CDR3 has 15 residues. Germline-derived CDR1 and CDR2 are LGHDT and YNNKEL (reference sequence).

This clone was found once. V gene TRBV7-3 combines with J gene TRBJ2-1; TRBD1 matches 8 bases. Looked up from germline, CDR1 is SGHTA and CDR2 is FQGTGA. This CDR3 is 15 amino acids long. V shed 5 bases and J 5 bases; nucleotides not matched to a gene: 8. In DNA form, the CDR3 reads TGTGCCAGCAGCCCTACAGGGGGATCCAACAATGAGCAGTTCTTC. It codes for CASSPTGGSNNEQFF.

The rearrangement links TRBV7-8 to TRBJ2-5; possibly TRBD2 for D (7 bases). Trimming took 5 bases from V and 3 from J, leaving 16 bases between them. The germline V gene has CDR1 SGHVS and CDR2 FQNEAQ. The length of the CDR3 is 15 residues. The CDR3 loop reads CASSQGGAGKETQYF. The DNA of the CDR3 is TGTGCCAGCAGCCAAGGGGGGGCAGGGAAAGAGACCCAGTACTTC.

The genes are TRBV6-1 and TRBJ1-2; D ambiguous. Trimming removed 0 bases from V and 4 bases from J, with 15 bases in between. In germline, CDR1 is MNHNS, CDR2 SASEGT. This CDR3 spans 16 amino acids. CDR3 nucleotide sequence: TGTGCCAGCAGTGAAGCGCCAGACAAGGCGGGCTATGGCTACACCTTC. Its protein product is CASSEAPDKAGYGYTF.

V gene TRBV3-1 (or the pseudogene TRBV3-2) combines with J gene TRBJ1-6; 7 bases are shared with TRBD1. The CDR3 has 16 residues. Germline CDR1 and CDR2: LGHDT and YNNKEL (reference sequence). With V trimmed by 3 bases and J by 6 bases, 8 bases remained unmatched. CDR3 sequence: CASSQAGGSPNSPLHF. The CDR3 DNA reads as TGTGCCAGCAGCCAGGCAGGGGGATCCCCTAATTCACCCCTCCACTTT.

V and J are TRBV5-1 and TRBJ1-1; TRBD1 aligns across 8 bases. The junction had 3 bases not matched to a gene; V was cut back by 1 base and J by 1 base. Germline CDR1 reads SGHRS; CDR2 reads YFSETQ. The CDR3 runs 15 residues. CDR3 loop: CASSLMQGANTEAFF. The CDR3 DNA follows: TGCGCCAGCAGCTTGATGCAGGGGGCGAACACTGAAGCTTTCTTT.

The V call is TRBV5-5, the J call TRBJ1-4; D unclear. Between the trimmed V and J ends, which lost 0 bases and 8 bases, there was a span of 8 bases. The CDR3 consists of 13 residues. CDR1 is SGHKS, CDR2 YYEKEE, per germline (reference sequence). CDR3 loop: CASSLGPEEKLFF. As DNA, the CDR3 is TGTGCCAGCAGCTTGGGGCCGGAGGAAAAACTGTTTTTT.

The gene calls are TRBV5-6 and TRBJ2-1, with TRBD2 matching over 15 bases. The CDR3 runs to 14 residues. Germline V gene data show CDR1 as SGHDT and CDR2 as YYEEEE. The V gene end was trimmed by 0 bases and the J gene end by 14 bases; junction bases not matched to a gene: 3. The CDR3, as DNA: TGTGCCAGCAGCTTGGGGACTAGCGGGGGGGCGAAGTTCTTC. Amino acids: CASSLGTSGGAKFF.

This chain joins TRBV7-6 and TRBJ2-7; 10 positions match TRBD1. Germline CDR1 SGHVS, CDR2 FNYEAQ. The J segment lost 4 bases and the V segment lost 4 bases, leaving 7 bases of the junction unmatched. The CDR3 is made up of 15 amino acids. CDR3 nucleotide sequence: TGTGCCAGCAGCTCGGGACAGGGGCTCAGGTACGAGCAGTACGTC. Residues: CASSSGQGLRYEQYV.

This clone was observed once. The chain employs TRBV2 and TRBJ1-1, with 9 bases aligning to TRBD1. Germline V gives CDR1 SNHLY, CDR2 FYNNEI. After removal of 6 bases from V and 1 base from J, the junction contained 9 bases not matched to a gene. The CDR3 runs to 16 residues. Here the CDR3 DNA reads TGTGCCAGCAGCCTCCCTGGGACAGGGACGAACACTGAAGCTTTCTTT. Translated: CASSLPGTGTNTEAFF. The variable domain in full, completed from reference TRBV2 and TRBJ1-1, reads EPEVTQTPSHQVTQMGQEVILRCVPISNHLYFYWYRQILGQKVEFLVSFYNNEISEKSEIFDDQFSVERPDGSNFTLKIRSTKLEDSAMYFCASSLPGTGTNTEAFFGQGTRLTVV.

The chain couples TRBV5-4 to TRBJ1-6; 11 bases map to TRBD1. The length of the CDR3 is 16 residues. Losses at the gene ends were 2 bases for V and 7 bases for J; bases not matched to a gene: 5. Germline CDR1 is SGHNT and CDR2 is YYREEE (reference sequence). In nucleotides, the CDR3 is TGTGCCAGCAGCTTATCTCGGACAGGGGGCAATTCACCCCTCCACTTT. Translated: CASSLSRTGGNSPLHF.